Below, one TCR beta chain is given with its context. Its target is not known. This specimen comes from a study of CD8+ T cells in alopecia areata. General study points: Normal scalp had lower clonality than lesional scalp, with alopecia totalis/universalis lesions showing this most strongly.

RNA, once extracted, was reverse transcribed into cDNA for use as the sequencing template. Profiled with immunoSEQ multiplex PCR; TCRdb holds only in-frame clones, not every one. The table lists 130,000 to 150,000 clones, roughly 80% of them singletons. The sample's treatment: oral pan-JAK inhibitor, 5-10 mg twice daily. PBMCs provided sorted CD4+ and CD8+ T cells. Germline loops: CDR1 SNHLY, CDR2 FYNNEI. Trimming cost V 6 bases and J 6 bases, with 14 bases left between them. The CDR3 runs 14 residues. This sequence was found in a human donor with alopecia areata. This sequence joins TRBV2 and TRBJ2-2; possible D gene TRBD1, 7 bases. The sample here was CD8+ T cells sorted from blood, taken at week 4, from a patient treated with tofacitinib. In DNA form, the CDR3 reads TGTGCCAGCAGCCCGCAGGGGGGACCCGGGGAGCTGTTTTTT. Amino acid sequence: CASSPQGGPGELFF.